This entry lists 30 T cell receptor beta chains sequenced from one sample in a study of blood T cell repertoires in COVID-19. TCRdb keeps only in-frame clones here, not all; method: immunoSEQ multiplex PCR. This sample yields some 180,000 clones, of which 65% to 85% are seen a single time; roughly 19% belongs to the top ten. Sample: peripheral blood. These receptors all stem from a woman aged 70-85 years who had recovered from COVID-19.

The gene calls are TRBV7-8 and TRBJ1-2; 10 bases fit TRBD1. J lost 8 bases, V lost 1 base, and 10 bases had no gene match. Looked up from germline, CDR1 is SGHVS and CDR2 is FQNEAQ. The CDR3 is made up of 16 amino acids. The CDR3 loop is CASSLGGDRGGEGYTF. CDR3 bases: TGTGCCAGCAGCTTAGGGGGGGACAGGGGTGGCGAGGGCTACACCTTC.

The chain joins TRBV6-2 or TRBV6-3 to TRBJ1-2; D is uncertain. Germline V gives CDR1 MNHEY, CDR2 SVGEGT. This CDR3 spans 13 amino acids. The V end was cut by 4 bases, the J end by 6 bases, with 12 bases between. Written as DNA, the CDR3 is TGTGCCAGCAGTTGGCAGAAGTCGCATGGCTACACCTTC. Translating gives CASSWQKSHGYTF.

The rearrangement uses TRBV19 and TRBJ1-1; TRBD1 might be the D (5 bases). V lost 7 bases and J 5 bases, leaving 14 bases between the germline ends. This CDR3 has 13 amino acids. Germline CDR1 reads LNHDA; CDR2 reads SQIVND (reference sequence). CDR3 region: CASTLRGGTEAFF. CDR3 sequence (DNA): TGTGCCAGTACCCTGAGGGGAGGAACTGAAGCTTTCTTT.

This clone was counted a single time. The chain couples TRBV5-5 to TRBJ2-7; D perhaps matches TRBD1 (5 bases). Between the trimmed V and J ends, which lost 1 base and 4 bases, there was a span of 12 bases. From germline, CDR1 is SGHKS and CDR2 YYEKEE (reference sequence). The CDR3 has 14 residues. CDR3 sequence reads: CASSLLGARYEQYF. CDR3 sequence (DNA): TGTGCCAGCAGCTTGTTAGGGGCCAGGTACGAGCAGTACTTC.

Comment on this clone: Other nucleotide sequences in the sample specify the same CDR3. The CDR3 nucleotides are TGTGCCAGCAGCACACTAGCGGGAGGGCCAGATACGCAGTATTTT. Translating gives CASSTLAGGPDTQYF. This chain uses TRBV9 with TRBJ2-3, with 13 positions matching TRBD2. CDR1 and CDR2 from the germline V gene are SGDLS and YYNGEE. This CDR3 has 15 residues. J lost 4 bases, V lost 4 bases, and 3 bases had no gene match.

The chain couples TRBV11-3 to TRBJ2-2; D unclear. The length of the CDR3 is 14 residues. Trimming took 0 bases from V and 5 from J, leaving 7 bases between them. The germline V gene has CDR1 SGHNT and CDR2 YENEEA. CDR3 loop: CASSLDSTTGELFF. The DNA for the CDR3 is TGTGCCAGCAGCTTAGACTCCACTACCGGGGAGCTGTTTTTT.

The J gene is TRBJ2-7, the V gene TRBV10-3; the D gene is possibly TRBD2 (7 bases). The germline V and J ends were trimmed by 10 bases and 0 bases, with 19 bases remaining between them. Germline V gene sequence: CDR1 ENHRY, CDR2 SYGVKD. This CDR3 has 15 residues. The CDR3 here is CATHSGRGPSYEQYF. In DNA form, the CDR3 reads TGTGCCACCCATAGCGGGCGGGGGCCCTCCTACGAGCAGTACTTC.

The chain is built from TRBV5-8 and TRBJ2-1, with 7 bases that match TRBD1. Trimming took 1 base from V and 12 from J; bases not matched to a gene: 13. Germline V CDR1 and CDR2: SGHTS, YDEGEE. This CDR3 contains 15 residues. The CDR3 sequence: CASSLFGPSRTGQFF. DNA for the CDR3: TGTGCCAGCAGCTTGTTTGGTCCCAGTCGGACAGGGCAGTTCTTC.

This sequence joins TRBV2 and TRBJ1-2; D not resolved. Germline V gene lookup returns CDR1 SNHLY and CDR2 FYNNEI. The length of the CDR3 is 14 residues. Trimming took off 5 bases at V and 4 bases at J, with 14 bases between the two ends. CDR3 DNA sequence: TGTGCCAGCAGTAGGTCCCAAGAGGGCTATGGCTACACCTTC. Amino acids: CASSRSQEGYGYTF.

The chain combines TRBV27 with TRBJ1-2, with D perhaps matching TRBD1 (5 bases). Trimming stripped 8 bases from V and 4 bases from J, with 14 bases between. Germline V gene sequence: CDR1 MNHEY, CDR2 SMNVEV (reference sequence). The CDR3 has 13 residues. In DNA form, the CDR3 reads TGTGCCAGCGCCGGCGGGGGATCCTATGGCTACACCTTC. Its protein is CASAGGGSYGYTF.

This clone was counted a single time. The chain couples TRBV6-2 or TRBV6-3 to TRBJ2-5, with 10 bases identical to TRBD2. In germline, CDR1 is MNHEY, CDR2 SVGEGT. The trim removed 6 bases at V and 2 bases at J, leaving 12 bases unmatched. The CDR3 is made up of 17 amino acids. The CDR3 nucleotides read TGTGCCAGCAGCCCTCTGGGGGTAGCGGGGGGACAAGAGACCCAGTACTTC. Translating it yields CASSPLGVAGGQETQYF.

The rearrangement joins TRBV5-1 to TRBJ1-4, with D maybe TRBD1 (5 bases). Germline assignment: CDR1 SGHRS and CDR2 YFSETQ. The CDR3 totals 14 residues. The V end was cut by 1 base, the J end by 7 bases, with 11 bases between. The CDR3 loop reads CASSLRGGTEKLFF. CDR3 coding DNA: TGCGCCAGCAGCTTGCGTGGGGGGACTGAAAAACTGTTTTTT. The entire variable domain, with the rest obtained from reference TRBV5-1 and TRBJ1-4, is as follows: KAGVTQTPRYLIKTRGQQVTLSCSPISGHRSVSWYQQTPGQGLQFLFEYFSETQRNKGNFPGRFSGRQFSNSRSEMNVSTLELGDSALYLCASSLRGGTEKLFFGSGTQLSVL.

The chain joins TRBV25-1 to TRBJ2-5; tentative D call: TRBD2 (7 bases). The germline V gene has CDR1 MGHDK and CDR2 SYGVNS. The CDR3 contains 14 residues. V lost 5 bases and J 1 base, leaving 11 bases between the germline ends. CDR3 in DNA: TGTGCCAGCAGTCGCGGGGGCCCCCAAGAGACCCAGTACTTC. Translating it yields CASSRGGPQETQYF. The whole variable domain, remainder taken from reference TRBV25-1 and TRBJ2-5, is EADIYQTPRYLVIGTGKKITLECSQTMGHDKMYWYQQDPGMELHLIHYSYGVNSTEKGDLSSESTVSRIRTEHFPLTLESARPSHTSQYLCASSRGGPQETQYFGPGTRLLVL.

The chain couples TRBV19 to TRBJ2-3; 8 nucleotides line up with TRBD2. The length of the CDR3 is 16 residues. Germline CDR1 and CDR2: LNHDA and SQIVND (reference sequence). Losses at the gene ends were 3 bases for V and 0 bases for J; bases not matched to a gene: 5. The CDR3 region has the DNA TGTGCCAGTAGTATTGCAGCGGGGGCCAGCACAGATACGCAGTATTTT. It encodes CASSIAAGASTDTQYF.

This chain uses TRBV7-2 with TRBJ2-5; 10 positions match TRBD1. V lost 6 bases, J lost 0 bases, and 4 bases stayed unmatched. Germline loops: CDR1 SGHTA, CDR2 FQGNSA. This CDR3 contains 15 residues. CDR3 nucleotide sequence: TGTGCCAGCAGATGGGACAGGGGTCACCAAGAGACCCAGTACTTC. Protein sequence: CASRWDRGHQETQYF.

V usage is TRBV27 and J usage is TRBJ2-2, with D possibly being TRBD2 (6 bases). The germline V and J ends were trimmed by 10 bases and 3 bases, with 15 bases remaining between them. CDR1 is MNHEY and CDR2 is SMNVEV in the germline V gene (reference sequence). CDR3 length: 14 amino acids. CDR3 DNA sequence: TGTGCCACCCTTGCCAGGGAGGACACCGGGGAGCTGTTTTTT. Translating gives CATLAREDTGELFF.

The V and J genes are TRBV9 and TRBJ1-2; 9 bases agree with TRBD1. Germline loops: CDR1 SGDLS, CDR2 YYNGEE. CDR3 size: 14 residues. V gave up 1 base and J gave up 5 bases; unmatched junction bases: 3. CDR3 sequence reads: CASSVTGGAYGYTF. The CDR3 DNA sequence: TGTGCCAGCAGCGTAACAGGGGGCGCTTATGGCTACACCTTC.

This chain links TRBV6-6 with TRBJ1-5, with unresolved D. CDR1 is MNHNY, CDR2 SVGAGI, per germline (reference sequence). The ends were cut back, 1 base at V and 8 bases at J, with 15 bases in the middle. The CDR3 has 15 amino acids. CDR3 bases: TGTGCCAGCAGTTACTTGCCCAGAGGTCGGGAGCCCCAGCATTTT. It codes for CASSYLPRGREPQHF.

This chain links TRBV28 with TRBJ1-2, with D perhaps TRBD1 (5 bases). The CDR3 has 14 amino acids. The germline V gene encodes CDR1 MDHEN and CDR2 SYDVKM. Trimming shortened V by 3 bases and J by 8 bases, and 16 bases separated the two germline ends. The CDR3 DNA is TGTGCCAGCAGTTTGCCAGGGAAGGGAGGCGGCTACACCTTC. Translation: CASSLPGKGGGYTF.

The chain carries TRBV9 and TRBJ2-1; 9 bases are shared with TRBD2. CDR1 is SGDLS and CDR2 is YYNGEE in the germline V gene. With V trimmed by 0 bases and J by 4 bases, 2 bases remained unmatched. The CDR3 runs to 15 residues. The CDR3 nucleotides read TGTGCCAGCAGCGTAGATCTAGCGGGGTACAATGAGCAGTTCTTC. Its protein is CASSVDLAGYNEQFF.

The chain uses TRBV4-1 and TRBJ1-4, with TRBD1 matching over 8 bases. Germline V CDR1 and CDR2: MGHRA, YSYEKL. Losses at the gene ends were 0 bases for V and 7 bases for J; bases not matched to a gene: 7. The CDR3 extends over 16 amino acids. Here the CDR3 DNA reads TGCGCCAGCAGCCAAGATCTGGCAGGGGGCGGTGAAAAACTGTTTTTT. Translated: CASSQDLAGGGEKLFF.

V usage is TRBV6-2 or TRBV6-3 and J usage is TRBJ1-1; D perhaps matches TRBD1 (5 bases). Germline-derived CDR1 and CDR2 are MNHEY and SVGEGT. Trimming left V 2 bases short and J 4 bases short, with 14 bases between. The CDR3 is 15 residues long. The CDR3 is CASSYPRGAGTEAFF. As DNA, the CDR3 is TGTGCCAGCAGTTACCCGAGGGGAGCGGGCACTGAAGCTTTCTTT.

J is TRBJ1-4 and V is TRBV5-1; 9 nucleotides line up with TRBD1. Germline V lookup: CDR1 SGHRS, CDR2 YFSETQ. The CDR3 is made up of 14 amino acids. The J segment lost 3 bases and the V segment lost 6 bases, leaving 3 bases of the junction unmatched. This chain's CDR3 is CASTRDRANEKLFF. CDR3 DNA: TGCGCCAGCACCCGGGACAGGGCTAATGAAAAACTGTTTTTT. Full variable domain (rest looked up from reference TRBV5-1 and TRBJ1-4): KAGVTQTPRYLIKTRGQQVTLSCSPISGHRSVSWYQQTPGQGLQFLFEYFSETQRNKGNFPGRFSGRQFSNSRSEMNVSTLELGDSALYLCASTRDRANEKLFFGSGTQLSVL.

V and J are TRBV5-6 and TRBJ2-5, with TRBD2 as a possible D gene (5 bases). CDR1 is SGHDT, CDR2 YYEEEE, per germline. Trimming shortened V by 2 bases and J by 3 bases, and 8 bases separated the two germline ends. The CDR3 loop spans 13 amino acids. CDR3 residues: CASSLGSEETQYF. The CDR3 region has the DNA TGTGCCAGCAGCTTAGGTAGCGAAGAGACCCAGTACTTC.

This clone was seen a few times. V is TRBV5-1 and J is TRBJ2-5, with 7 bases that match TRBD1. V gave up 4 bases and J gave up 1 base; unmatched junction bases: 7. Germline CDR1 and CDR2: SGHRS and YFSETQ. The CDR3 spans 15 residues. In DNA form, the CDR3 reads TGCGCCAGCAGCCCACCCCCAGGGGGCCAAGAGACCCAGTACTTC. Protein: CASSPPPGGQETQYF.

The chain joins TRBV20-1 to TRBJ1-4; D unresolved. This CDR3 spans 10 amino acids. Germline V gene sequence: CDR1 DFQATT, CDR2 SNEGSKA (reference sequence). The V and J ends lost 2 bases and 14 bases respectively, with 9 bases between them. The CDR3 spells CSARPERLFF. The CDR3 coding sequence is TGCAGTGCTAGACCCGAACGGCTGTTTTTT.

The chain joins TRBV5-6 to TRBJ2-3, with 11 bases that match TRBD2. V dropped 1 base and J dropped 2; count of bases not matched to a gene: 9. The length of the CDR3 is 18 residues. Looked up from germline, CDR1 is SGHDT and CDR2 is YYEEEE. In DNA form, the CDR3 reads TGTGCCAGCAGCTTGACTAGCGGGAGTGCGCGTTACACAGATACGCAGTATTTT. Encoded protein: CASSLTSGSARYTDTQYF.

This clone was counted a single time. This chain links TRBV4-3 with TRBJ1-4; maybe TRBD1 (5 bases). V lost 4 bases and J 7 bases, leaving 16 bases between the germline ends. The CDR3 spans 15 residues. CDR1 and CDR2 (germline): LGHNA, YSLEER. DNA for the CDR3: TGCGCCAGCAGCCCCACTGGGCCCGGGGGTGAAAAACTGTTTTTT. It codes for CASSPTGPGGEKLFF.

V gene TRBV25-1 combines with J gene TRBJ1-4; D uncertain. This CDR3 has 11 residues. Germline lookup yields CDR1 MGHDK and CDR2 SYGVNS. The germline V and J ends were trimmed by 4 bases and 8 bases, with 5 bases remaining between them. The CDR3 loop is CASSGAEKLFF. For the CDR3, the DNA is TGTGCCAGCAGTGGGGCCGAAAAACTGTTTTTT.

The chain couples TRBV5-4 to TRBJ1-2; maybe TRBD1 (5 bases). Germline V gene data show CDR1 as SGHNT and CDR2 as YYREEE (reference sequence). The CDR3 consists of 15 residues. Trimming left V 0 bases short and J 5 bases short, with 14 bases between. CDR3 coding DNA: TGTGCCAGCAGCTTGGGGGCCCCGGGGGAGTATGGCTACACCTTC. Translating it yields CASSLGAPGEYGYTF.